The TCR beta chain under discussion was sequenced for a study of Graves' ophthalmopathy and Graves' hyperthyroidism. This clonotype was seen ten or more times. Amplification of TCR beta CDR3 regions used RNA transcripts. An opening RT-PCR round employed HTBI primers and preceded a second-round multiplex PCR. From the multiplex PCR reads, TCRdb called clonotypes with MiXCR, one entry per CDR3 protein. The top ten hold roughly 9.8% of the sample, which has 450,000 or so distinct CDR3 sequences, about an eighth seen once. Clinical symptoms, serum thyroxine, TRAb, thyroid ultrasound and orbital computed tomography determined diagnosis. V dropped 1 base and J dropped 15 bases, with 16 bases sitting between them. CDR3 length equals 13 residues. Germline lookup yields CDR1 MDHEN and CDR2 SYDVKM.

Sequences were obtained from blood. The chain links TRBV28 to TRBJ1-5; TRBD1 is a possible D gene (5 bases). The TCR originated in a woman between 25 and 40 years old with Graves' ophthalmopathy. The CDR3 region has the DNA TGTGCCAGCAGTTTATACCAGGGTTGGAGAGGGCATTTT. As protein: CASSLYQGWRGHF. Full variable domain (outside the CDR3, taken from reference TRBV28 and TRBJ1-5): DVKVTQSSRYLVKRTGEKVFLECVQDMDHENMFWYRQDPGLGLRLIYFSYDVKMKEKGDIPEGYSVSREKKERFSLILESASTNQTSMYLCASSLYQGWRGHFGDGTRLSIL.